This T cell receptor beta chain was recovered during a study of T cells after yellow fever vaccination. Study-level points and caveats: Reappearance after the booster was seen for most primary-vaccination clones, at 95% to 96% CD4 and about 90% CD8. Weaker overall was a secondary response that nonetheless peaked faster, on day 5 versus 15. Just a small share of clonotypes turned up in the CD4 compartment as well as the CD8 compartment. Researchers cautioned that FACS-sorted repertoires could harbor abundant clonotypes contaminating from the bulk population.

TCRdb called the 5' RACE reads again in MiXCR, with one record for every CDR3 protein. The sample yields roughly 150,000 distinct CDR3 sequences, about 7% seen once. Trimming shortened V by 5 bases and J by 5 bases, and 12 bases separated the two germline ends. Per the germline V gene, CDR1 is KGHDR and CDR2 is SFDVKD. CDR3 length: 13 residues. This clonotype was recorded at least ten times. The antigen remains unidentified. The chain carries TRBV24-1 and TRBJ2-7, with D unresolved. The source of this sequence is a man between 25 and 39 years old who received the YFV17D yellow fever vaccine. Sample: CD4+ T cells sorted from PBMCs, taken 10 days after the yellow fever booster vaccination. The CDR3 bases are TGTGCCACCAGTGCGGCAGGCGGAAACGAGCAGTACTTC. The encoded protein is CATSAAGGNEQYF.